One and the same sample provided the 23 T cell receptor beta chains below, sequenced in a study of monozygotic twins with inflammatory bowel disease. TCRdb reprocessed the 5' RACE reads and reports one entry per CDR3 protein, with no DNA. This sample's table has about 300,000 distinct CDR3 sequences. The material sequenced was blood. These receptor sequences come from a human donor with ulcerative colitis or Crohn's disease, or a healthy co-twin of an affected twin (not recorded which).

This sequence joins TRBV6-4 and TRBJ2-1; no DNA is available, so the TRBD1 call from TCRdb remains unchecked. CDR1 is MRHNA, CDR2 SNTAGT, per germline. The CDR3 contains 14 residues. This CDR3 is CASSDGTGGNEQFF.

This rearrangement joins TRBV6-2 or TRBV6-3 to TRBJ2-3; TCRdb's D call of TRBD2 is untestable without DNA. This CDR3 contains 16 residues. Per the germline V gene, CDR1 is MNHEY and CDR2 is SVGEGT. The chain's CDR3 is CASTRLAGGLTDTQYF.

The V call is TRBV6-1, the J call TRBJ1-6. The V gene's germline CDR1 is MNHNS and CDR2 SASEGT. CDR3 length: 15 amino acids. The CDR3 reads CASSPQTEYNSPLHF.

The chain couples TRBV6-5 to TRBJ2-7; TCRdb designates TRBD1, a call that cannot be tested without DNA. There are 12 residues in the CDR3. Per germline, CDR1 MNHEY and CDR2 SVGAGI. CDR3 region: CASSTWTGGQYF.

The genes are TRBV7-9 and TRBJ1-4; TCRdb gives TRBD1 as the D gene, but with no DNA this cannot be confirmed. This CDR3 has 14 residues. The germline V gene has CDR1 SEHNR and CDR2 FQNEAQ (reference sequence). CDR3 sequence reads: CASSPDSRSEKLFF.

The CDR3 is CASSFSQGAQGEAFF. The gene calls are TRBV5-1 and TRBJ1-1; TCRdb returns TRBD1, unconfirmable since there is no DNA. The germline V gene has CDR1 SGHRS and CDR2 YFSETQ. The CDR3 covers 15 residues.

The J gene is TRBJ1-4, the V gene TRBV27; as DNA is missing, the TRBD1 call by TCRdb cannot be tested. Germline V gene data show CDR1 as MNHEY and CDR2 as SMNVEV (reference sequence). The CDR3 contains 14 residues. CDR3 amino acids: CASSFGGYNEKLFF.

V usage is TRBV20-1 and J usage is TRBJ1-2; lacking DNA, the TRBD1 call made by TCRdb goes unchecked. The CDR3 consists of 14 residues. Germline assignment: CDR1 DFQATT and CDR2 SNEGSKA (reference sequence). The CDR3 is CSASPTTGGVGYTF.

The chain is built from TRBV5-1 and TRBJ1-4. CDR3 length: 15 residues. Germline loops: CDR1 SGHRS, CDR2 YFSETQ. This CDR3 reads CASCLTRATNEKLFF. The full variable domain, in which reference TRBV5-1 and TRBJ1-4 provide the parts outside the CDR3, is KAGVTQTPRYLIKTRGQQVTLSCSPISGHRSVSWYQQTPGQGLQFLFEYFSETQRNKGNFPGRFSGRQFSNSRSEMNVSTLELGDSALYLCASCLTRATNEKLFFGSGTQLSVL.

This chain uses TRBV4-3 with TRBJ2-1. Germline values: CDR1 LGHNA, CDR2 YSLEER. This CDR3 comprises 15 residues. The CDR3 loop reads CASSQEEWAYNEQFF.

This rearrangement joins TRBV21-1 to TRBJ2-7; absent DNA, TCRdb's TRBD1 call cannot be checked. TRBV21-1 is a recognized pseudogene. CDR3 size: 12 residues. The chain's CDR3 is CASNWTRDEQYF.

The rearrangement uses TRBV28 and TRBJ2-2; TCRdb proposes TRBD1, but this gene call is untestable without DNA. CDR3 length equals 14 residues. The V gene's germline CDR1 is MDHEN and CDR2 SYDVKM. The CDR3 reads CASSWGRTTGELFF.

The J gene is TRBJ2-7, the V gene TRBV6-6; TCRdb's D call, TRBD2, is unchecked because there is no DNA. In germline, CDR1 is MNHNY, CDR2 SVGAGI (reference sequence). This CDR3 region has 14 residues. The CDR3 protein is CASSSLAGGYEQYF.

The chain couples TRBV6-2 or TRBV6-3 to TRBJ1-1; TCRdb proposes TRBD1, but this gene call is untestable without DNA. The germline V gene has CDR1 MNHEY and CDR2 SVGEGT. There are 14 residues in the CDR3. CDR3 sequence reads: CASSFWGTDTEAFF.

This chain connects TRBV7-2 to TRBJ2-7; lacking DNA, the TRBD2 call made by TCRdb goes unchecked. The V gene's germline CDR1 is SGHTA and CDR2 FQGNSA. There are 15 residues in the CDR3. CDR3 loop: CASSLGGGLSREQYF.

CDR3 in amino acids: CASSPLAGDTYEQYF. The rearrangement joins TRBV12-3 or TRBV12-4 to TRBJ2-7; TCRdb lists TRBD2, though no DNA is available to test this call. This CDR3 spans 15 amino acids.

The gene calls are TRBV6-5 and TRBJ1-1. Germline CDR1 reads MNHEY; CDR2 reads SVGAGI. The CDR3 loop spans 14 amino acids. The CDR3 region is CASSYTDDGTEAFF.

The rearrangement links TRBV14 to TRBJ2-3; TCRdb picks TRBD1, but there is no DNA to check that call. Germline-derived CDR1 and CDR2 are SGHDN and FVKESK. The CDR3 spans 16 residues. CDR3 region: CASSLRGGVNFNTQYF.

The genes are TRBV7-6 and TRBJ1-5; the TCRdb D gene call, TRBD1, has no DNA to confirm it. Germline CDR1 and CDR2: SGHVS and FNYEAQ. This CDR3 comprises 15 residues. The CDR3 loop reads CASSPDDRNNQPQHF.

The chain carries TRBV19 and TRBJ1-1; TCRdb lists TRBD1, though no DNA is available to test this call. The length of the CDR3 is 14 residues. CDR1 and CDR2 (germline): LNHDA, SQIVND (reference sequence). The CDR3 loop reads CASSPNRQTVEAFF. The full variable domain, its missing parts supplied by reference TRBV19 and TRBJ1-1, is DGGITQSPKYLFRKEGQNVTLSCEQNLNHDAMYWYRQDPGQGLRLIYYSQIVNDFQKGDIAEGYSVSREKKESFPLTVTSAQKNPTAFYLCASSPNRQTVEAFFGQGTRLTVV.

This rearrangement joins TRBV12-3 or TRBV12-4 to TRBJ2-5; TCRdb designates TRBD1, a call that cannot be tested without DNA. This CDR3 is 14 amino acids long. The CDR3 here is CASRPAGAGETQYF.

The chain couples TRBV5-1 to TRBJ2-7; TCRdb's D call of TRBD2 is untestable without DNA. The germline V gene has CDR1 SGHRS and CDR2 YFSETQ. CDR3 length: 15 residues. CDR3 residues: CASSRSKPAPREQYF.

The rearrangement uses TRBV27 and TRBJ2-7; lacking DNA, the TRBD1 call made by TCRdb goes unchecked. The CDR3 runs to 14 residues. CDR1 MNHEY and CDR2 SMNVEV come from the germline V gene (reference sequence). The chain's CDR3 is CASSFLRDRYEQYF.